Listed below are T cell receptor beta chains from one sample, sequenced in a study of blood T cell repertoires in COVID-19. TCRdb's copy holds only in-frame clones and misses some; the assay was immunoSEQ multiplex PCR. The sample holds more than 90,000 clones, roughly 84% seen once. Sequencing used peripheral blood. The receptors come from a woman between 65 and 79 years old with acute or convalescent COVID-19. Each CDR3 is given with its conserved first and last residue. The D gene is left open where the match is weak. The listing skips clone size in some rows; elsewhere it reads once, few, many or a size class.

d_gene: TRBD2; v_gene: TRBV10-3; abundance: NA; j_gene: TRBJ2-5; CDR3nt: TGTGCCATCAGGAGAGGACTAGCGGATTACCAAGAGACCCAGTACTTC; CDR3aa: CAIRRGLADYQETQYF
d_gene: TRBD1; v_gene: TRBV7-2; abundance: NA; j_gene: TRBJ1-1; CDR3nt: TGTGCCAGCAGCTCGCGCGGGACAGCTTTCCAGAACACTGAAGCTTTCTTT; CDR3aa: CASSSRGTAFQNTEAFF
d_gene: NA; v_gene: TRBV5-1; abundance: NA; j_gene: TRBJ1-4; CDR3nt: TGCGCCAGCAGCTTGGCCCGCAGGGTGGATGAAAAACTGTTTTTT; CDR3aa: CASSLARRVDEKLFF
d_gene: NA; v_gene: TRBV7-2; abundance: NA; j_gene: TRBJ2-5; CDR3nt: TGTGCCAGCAGCACTCCTTCTACAGGGAAGGATCAAGAGACCCAGTACTTC; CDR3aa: CASSTPSTGKDQETQYF
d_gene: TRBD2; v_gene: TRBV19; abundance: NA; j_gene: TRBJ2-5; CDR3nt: TGTGCCAGTAGCGGGACTATAAGAGGAGAGACCCAGTACTTC; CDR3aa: CASSGTIRGETQYF
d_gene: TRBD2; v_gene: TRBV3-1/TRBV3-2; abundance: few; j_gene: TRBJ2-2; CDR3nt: TGTGCCAGCAGCCATGAGGGACTAGCTCGGGCCACCGGGGAGCTGTTTTTT; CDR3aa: CASSHEGLARATGELFF
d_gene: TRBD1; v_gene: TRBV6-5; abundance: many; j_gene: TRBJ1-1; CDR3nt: TGTGCCAGCAGCCTGGGACAGGGGTTCGGAGAAGCTTTCTTT; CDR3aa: CASSLGQGFGEAFF
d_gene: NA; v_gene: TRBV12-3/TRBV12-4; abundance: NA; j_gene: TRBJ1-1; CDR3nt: TGTGCCAGCAGTTGGGGGGGGAACACTGAAGCTTTCTTT; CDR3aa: CASSWGGNTEAFF
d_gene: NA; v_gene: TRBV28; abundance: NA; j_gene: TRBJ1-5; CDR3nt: TGTGCCAGCAGTTCCAATAGCGGGACAATTCAGCCCCAGCATTTT; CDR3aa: CASSSNSGTIQPQHF
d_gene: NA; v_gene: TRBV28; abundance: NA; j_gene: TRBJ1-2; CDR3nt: TGTGCCAGCAGTTTAGCGGGGGGCGTAAACTATGGCTACACCTTC; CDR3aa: CASSLAGGVNYGYTF
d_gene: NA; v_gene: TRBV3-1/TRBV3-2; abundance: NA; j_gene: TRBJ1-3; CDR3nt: TGTGCCAGCAGCCAAGGGACACTCTCTGGAAACACCATATATTTT; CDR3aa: CASSQGTLSGNTIYF
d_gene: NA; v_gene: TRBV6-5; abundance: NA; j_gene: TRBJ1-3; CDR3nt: TGTGCCAGCAGTCCACAGGTCTCTGGAAACACCATATATTTT; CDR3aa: CASSPQVSGNTIYF
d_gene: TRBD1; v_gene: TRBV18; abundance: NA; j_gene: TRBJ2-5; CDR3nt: TGTGCCAGCTCACCGGGGACAGATGGGGGCCAAGAGACCCAGTACTTC; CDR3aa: CASSPGTDGGQETQYF
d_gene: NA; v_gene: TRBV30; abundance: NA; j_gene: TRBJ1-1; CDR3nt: TGTGCCTGGAGTGTACTGAGGCAGACTGAAGCTTTCTTT; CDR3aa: CAWSVLRQTEAFF
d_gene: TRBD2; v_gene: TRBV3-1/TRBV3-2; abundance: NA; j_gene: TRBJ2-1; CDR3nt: TGTGCCAGCAGCGATGGGGGACTAGCGGGAGACAATGAGCAGTTCTTC; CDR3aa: CASSDGGLAGDNEQFF
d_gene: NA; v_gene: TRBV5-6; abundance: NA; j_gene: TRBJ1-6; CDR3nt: TGTGCCAGCAGCTTAGACCAGGGAATTGACTCACCCCTCCACTTT; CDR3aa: CASSLDQGIDSPLHF
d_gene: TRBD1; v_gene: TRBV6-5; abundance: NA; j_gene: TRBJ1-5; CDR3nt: TGTGCCAGCAGTACCCGACAGGGTGGGGATCAGCCCCAGCATTTT; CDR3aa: CASSTRQGGDQPQHF
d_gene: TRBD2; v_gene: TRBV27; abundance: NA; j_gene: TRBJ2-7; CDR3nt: TGTGCCAGCAGTTTTCAGGGGCTAGCGGGAGGAATGTCCTACGAGCAGTACTTC; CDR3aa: CASSFQGLAGGMSYEQYF
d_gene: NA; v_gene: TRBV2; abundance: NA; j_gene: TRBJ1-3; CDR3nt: TGTGCCAGCACTAGGGGTGGGGTGGGGTCTGGAAACACCATATATTTT; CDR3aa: CASTRGGVGSGNTIYF
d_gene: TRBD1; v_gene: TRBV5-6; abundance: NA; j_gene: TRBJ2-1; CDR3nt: TGTGCCAGCAGCTCCACAGGGGGCAATGAGCAGTTCTTC; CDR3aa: CASSSTGGNEQFF
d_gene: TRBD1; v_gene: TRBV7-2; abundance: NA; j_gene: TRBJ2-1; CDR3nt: TGTGCCAGCAGCTTATCCGGGACAGGGGCGATTAGTGAGCAGTTCTTC; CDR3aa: CASSLSGTGAISEQFF
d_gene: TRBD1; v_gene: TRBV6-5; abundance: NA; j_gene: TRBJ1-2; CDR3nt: TGTGCCAGCAGGCCGACAGGGATGGATGGCTACACCTTC; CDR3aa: CASRPTGMDGYTF
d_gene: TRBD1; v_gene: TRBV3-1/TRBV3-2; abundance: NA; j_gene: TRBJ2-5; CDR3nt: TGTGCCAGCAGCCAAGCCCCTACAGGGGGCCGTGAGACCCAGTACTTC; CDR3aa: CASSQAPTGGRETQYF
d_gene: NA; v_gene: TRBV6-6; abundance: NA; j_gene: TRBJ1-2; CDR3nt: TGTGCCAGCAGTTACGGGTCAGGGTTGTACTATGGCTACACCTTC; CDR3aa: CASSYGSGLYYGYTF
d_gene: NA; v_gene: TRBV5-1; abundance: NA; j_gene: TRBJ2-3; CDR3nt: TGCGCCAGCAGCTTGTACGGGAGTAGCACAGATACGCAGTATTTT; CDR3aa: CASSLYGSSTDTQYF
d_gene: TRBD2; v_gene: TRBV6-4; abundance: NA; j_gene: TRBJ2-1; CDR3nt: TGTGCCAGCAGTGACTCGACTAGCGGGGGTGGGAATGAGCAGTTCTTC; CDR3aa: CASSDSTSGGGNEQFF
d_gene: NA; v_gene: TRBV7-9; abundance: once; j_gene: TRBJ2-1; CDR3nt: TGTGCCAGCAGCCAAGACGGGGAGCAGTTCTTC; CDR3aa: CASSQDGEQFF
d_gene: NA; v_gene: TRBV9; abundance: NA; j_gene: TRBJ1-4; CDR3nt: TGTGCCAGCAGCGTAGGGACTCAGAATGAAAAACTGTTTTTT; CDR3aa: CASSVGTQNEKLFF
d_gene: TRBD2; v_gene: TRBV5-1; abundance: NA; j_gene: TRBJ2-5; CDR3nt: TGCGCCAGCAGCGGCGGACTAGCGGGCCAAGAGACCCAGTACTTC; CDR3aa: CASSGGLAGQETQYF
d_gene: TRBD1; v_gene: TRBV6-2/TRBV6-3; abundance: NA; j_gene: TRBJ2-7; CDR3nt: TGTGCCAGCAGTTCTCTGACAGGGGGCGAGCAGTACTTC; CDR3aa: CASSSLTGGEQYF
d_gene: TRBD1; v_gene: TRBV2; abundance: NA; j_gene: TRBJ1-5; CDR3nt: TGTGCCAGCAGCGAAAGACAGGGTCTGAGCAATCAGCCCCAGCATTTT; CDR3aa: CASSERQGLSNQPQHF
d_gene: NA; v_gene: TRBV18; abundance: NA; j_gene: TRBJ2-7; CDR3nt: TGTGCCAGCTCACCACCGGTACCAGGGGTAGACGAGCAGTACTTC; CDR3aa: CASSPPVPGVDEQYF
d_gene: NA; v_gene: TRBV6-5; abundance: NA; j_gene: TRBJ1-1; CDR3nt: TGTGCCAGCAGGTTGACGGGGGGCCCGTACACTGAAGCTTTCTTT; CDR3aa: CASRLTGGPYTEAFF
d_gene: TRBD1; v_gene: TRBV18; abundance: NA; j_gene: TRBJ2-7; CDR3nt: TGTGCCAGCTCACCTCGCTCCCCGGGACAGGGAATGCGGTACGAGCAGTACTTC; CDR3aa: CASSPRSPGQGMRYEQYF
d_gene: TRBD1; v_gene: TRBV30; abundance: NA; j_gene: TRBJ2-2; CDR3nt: TGTGCCTGGAGTCAGGGGGACCCCAGCACCGGGGAGCTGTTTTTT; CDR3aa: CAWSQGDPSTGELFF
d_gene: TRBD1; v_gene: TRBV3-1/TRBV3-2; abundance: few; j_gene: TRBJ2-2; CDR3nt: TGTGCCAGCAGCCAAGAGGTGAAGGGACAGGGAGGATTAGGGAACACCGGGGAGCTGTTTTTT; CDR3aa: CASSQEVKGQGGLGNTGELFF
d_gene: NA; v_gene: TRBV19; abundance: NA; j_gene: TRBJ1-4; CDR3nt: TGTGCCAGTAAAATCGGGTCCGATGCAACTAATGAAAAACTGTTTTTT; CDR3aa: CASKIGSDATNEKLFF
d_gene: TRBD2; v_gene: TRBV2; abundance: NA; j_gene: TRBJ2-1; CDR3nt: TGTGCCAGCACCAGTGAGACTAGCGGGGGGGCTGGTGGGCAGTTCTTC; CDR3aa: CASTSETSGGAGGQFF
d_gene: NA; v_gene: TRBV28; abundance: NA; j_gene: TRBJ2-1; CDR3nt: TGTGCCAGCAGTTTCCGTCCCAGCGCGTACAATGAGCAGTTCTTC; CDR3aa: CASSFRPSAYNEQFF
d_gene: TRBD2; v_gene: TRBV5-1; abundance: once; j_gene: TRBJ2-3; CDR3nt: TGCGCCAGTTGGGAGCGGGGGGCGACGGATACGCAGTATTTT; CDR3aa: CASWERGATDTQYF
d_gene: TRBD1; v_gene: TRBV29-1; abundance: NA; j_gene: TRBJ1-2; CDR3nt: TGCAGCGTTGAAGTGGACAGGCCGAGCTTC; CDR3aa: CSVEVDRPSF